A single TCR beta chain is shown here with its context. The sample holds a few counts of this clone. Its antigen is still unknown. Nothing much larger sits one base from this clone, and base qualities are not available. The immunoSEQ Assay was used to sequence TCRbeta CDR3 regions. After extraction, genomic DNA underwent amplification by bias-controlled multiplex PCR, followed by high-throughput sequencing. As for the authors' bioinformatics: To quantify the absolute abundance of every unique TCRbeta CDR3 region, sequences were collapsed and filtered. T cell fraction was estimated by normalization of TCRbeta template counts to usable DNA, with usable DNA being measured through amplification of reference genes present in all nucleated cells. Repertoire TCRs were annotated as SARS-CoV-2-specific by exact matching of V gene, CDR3 amino acid sequence and J gene to a known reactive TCR set. The reference SARS-CoV-2 TCR set was obtained from MIRA and was filtered for enrichment in COVID-19-positive ImmuneCODE repertoires, whereby public or cross-reactive TCRs were removed. Using the MIRA antigens, annotated TCRs were further analysed by specific ORF or by position within an ORF. Breadth was defined as annotated unique rearrangements over total unique productive rearrangements; depth was the summed frequency of those rearrangements. Group comparisons of TCR breadth used two-sided Wilcoxon rank-sum tests. TCRdb took this table from immuneACCESS and kept in-frame rearrangements with V and J called. Such tables lack part of the clones; where checked against another copy, unresolved V genes explain under half of the gap, and the rest is unexplained. V and J calls and clone size follow that table, whereas D and trimming were derived from the DNA. This sample comprises 300,000 to 350,000 clones, about nine tenths of them detected only once. Together, the top ten hold around 5.5% of the sample.

Sample treatment or condition, as interpreted from the label and publication: roughly 18 received Ad26.COV2.S at low or high dose, single or two shots; a few received placebo; per-sample allocation not given. Repertoires of vaccine and placebo recipients were sequenced from samples taken on day 63 after the first injection. Cohort 1b enrolled 20 to 30 adults aged 18-55 years at a single site in Boston, USA, between 29 July and 7 August 2020. As a vaccine, Ad26.COV2.S was a replication-incompetent adenovirus type 26 vector that expressed a prefusion-stabilized SARS-CoV-2 spike protein derived from the original Wuhan strain. The entry originates in a study of Ad26.COV2.S vaccination and SARS-CoV-2 variants (dated by TCRdb to the early 2020s). About the study as a whole: Donors in the vaccine arm were drawn from COV1001, a multicentre, randomized, double-blind, placebo-controlled phase I-IIa trial testing Ad26.COV2.S in healthy adults. Trial participants were randomized into five groups of five, in which low-dose or high-dose Ad26.COV2.S was given once or twice, or placebo was given on both occasions. Dosing of Ad26.COV2.S was intramuscular, at either 5x10^10 or 1x10^11 viral particles, delivered as one shot or as two shots spaced 56 days apart. TCRbeta repertoire sequencing served as the tool for gauging how specific and how broad the SARS-CoV-2-reactive T cell receptors were following Ad26.COV2.S vaccination. The TCR-sequenced set comprised around 30 samples: around 20 Ad26.COV2.S vaccine recipients, 5 placebo recipients and 8 SARS-CoV-2 convalescent individuals. Investigators did not know the trial group allocation while performing experiments and assessing outcomes. Results and caveats for the whole study, not just this receptor: It was noted by the authors that total T cell responses may have been underestimated by the TCR breadth and depth analyses. Ad26.COV2.S recipients had higher spike-specific TCR breadth than placebo recipients (P = 0.0014). Comparing responses between vaccine doses or regimens was not something the study was powered to do. Non-spike TCR breadth was comparable between vaccine and placebo recipients, consistent with the vaccine containing only spike. After vaccination, spike-specific CD8+ and CD4+ T cell responses were reported to show substantial breadth.

The source of this sequence is a person between 18 and 65 years old who received the Ad26.COV2.S COVID-19 vaccine or a placebo. The sequencing here drew on peripheral blood, taken in a trial of Ad26.COV2.S vaccine versus placebo.

The CDR3 is CASNPGQLFNYGYTF. The sequence in DNA is TGTGCCAGCAACCCGGGACAGCTATTTAACTATGGCTACACCTTC. The chain links TRBV9 with TRBJ1-2; 7 central bases correspond to TRBD1. Trimming takes 6 bases off V and 1 base off J; junction bases not matched to a gene: 9. The germline V gene provides CDR1 SGDLS and CDR2 YYNGEE. The CDR3 measures 15 amino acids from cysteine to phenylalanine. Only the CDR3 DNA is retained, 45 bases long and in frame from the first base. Beyond the CDR3, the reference TRBV9 and TRBJ1-2 genes provide the residues; the full variable domain reads: DSGVTQTPKHLITATGQRVTLRCSPRSGDLSVYWYQQSLDQGLQFLIQYYNGEERAKGNILERFSAQQFPDLHSELNLSSLELGDSALYFCASNPGQLFNYGYTFGSGTRLTVV.